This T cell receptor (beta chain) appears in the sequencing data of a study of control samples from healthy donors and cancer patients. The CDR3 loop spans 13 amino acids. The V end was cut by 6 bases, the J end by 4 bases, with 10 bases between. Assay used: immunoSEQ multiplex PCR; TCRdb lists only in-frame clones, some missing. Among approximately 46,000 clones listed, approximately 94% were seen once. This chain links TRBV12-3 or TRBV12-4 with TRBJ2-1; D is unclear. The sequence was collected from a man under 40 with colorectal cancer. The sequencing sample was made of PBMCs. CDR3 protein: CASRVETYNEQFF. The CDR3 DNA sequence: TGTGCCAGCAGGGTAGAGACATACAATGAGCAGTTCTTC.